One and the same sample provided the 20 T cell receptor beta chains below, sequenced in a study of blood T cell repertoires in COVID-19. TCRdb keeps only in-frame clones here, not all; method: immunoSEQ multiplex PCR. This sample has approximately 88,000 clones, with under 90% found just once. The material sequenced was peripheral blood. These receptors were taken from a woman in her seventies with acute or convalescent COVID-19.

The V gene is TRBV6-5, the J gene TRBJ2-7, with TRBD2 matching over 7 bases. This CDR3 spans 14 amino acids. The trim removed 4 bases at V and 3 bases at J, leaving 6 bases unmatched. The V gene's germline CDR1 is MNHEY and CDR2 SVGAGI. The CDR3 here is CASSWAPGGYEQYV. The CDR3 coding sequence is TGTGCCAGCAGTTGGGCCCCGGGGGGCTACGAGCAGTACGTC.

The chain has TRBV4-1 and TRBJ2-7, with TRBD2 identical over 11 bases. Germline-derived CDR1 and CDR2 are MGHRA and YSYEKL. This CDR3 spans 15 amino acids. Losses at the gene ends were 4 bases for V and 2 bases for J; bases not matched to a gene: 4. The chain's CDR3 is CASSRGLAVTYEQYV. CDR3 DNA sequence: TGCGCCAGCAGCCGGGGACTAGCGGTGACCTACGAGCAGTACGTC.

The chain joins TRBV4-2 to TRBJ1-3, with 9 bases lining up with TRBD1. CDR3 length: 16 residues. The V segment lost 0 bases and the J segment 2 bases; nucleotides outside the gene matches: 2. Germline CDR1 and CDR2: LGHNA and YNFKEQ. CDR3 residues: CASSQEQGATGNTIYF. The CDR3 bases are TGTGCCAGCAGCCAAGAACAGGGGGCAACTGGAAACACCATATATTTT.

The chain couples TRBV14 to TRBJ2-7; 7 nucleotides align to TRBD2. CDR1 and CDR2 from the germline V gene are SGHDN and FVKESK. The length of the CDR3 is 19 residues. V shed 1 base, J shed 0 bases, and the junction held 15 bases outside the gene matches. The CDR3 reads CASSQGLVREPADSYEQYV. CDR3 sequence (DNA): TGTGCCAGCAGCCAAGGGTTAGTGCGGGAGCCCGCCGACTCCTACGAGCAGTACGTC.

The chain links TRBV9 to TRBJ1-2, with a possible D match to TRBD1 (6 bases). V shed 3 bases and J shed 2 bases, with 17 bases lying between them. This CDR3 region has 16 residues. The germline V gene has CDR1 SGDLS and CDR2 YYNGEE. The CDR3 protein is CASSGAAAGENYGYTF. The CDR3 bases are TGTGCCAGCAGCGGGGCGGCGGCAGGGGAAAACTATGGCTACACCTTC.

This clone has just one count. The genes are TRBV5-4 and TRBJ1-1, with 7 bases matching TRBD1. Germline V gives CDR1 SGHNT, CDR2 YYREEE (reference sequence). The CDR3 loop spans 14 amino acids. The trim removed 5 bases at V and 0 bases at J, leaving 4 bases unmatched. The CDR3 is CASRSGTVNTEAFF. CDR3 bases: TGTGCCAGCAGGTCCGGGACAGTGAACACTGAAGCTTTCTTT.

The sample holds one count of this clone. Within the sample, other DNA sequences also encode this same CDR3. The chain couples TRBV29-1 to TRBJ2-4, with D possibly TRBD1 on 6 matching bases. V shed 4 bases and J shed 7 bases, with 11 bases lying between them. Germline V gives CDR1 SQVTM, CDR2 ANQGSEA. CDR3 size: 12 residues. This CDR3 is CSVGAGANIQYF. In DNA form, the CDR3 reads TGCAGCGTTGGTGCAGGGGCCAACATTCAGTACTTC.

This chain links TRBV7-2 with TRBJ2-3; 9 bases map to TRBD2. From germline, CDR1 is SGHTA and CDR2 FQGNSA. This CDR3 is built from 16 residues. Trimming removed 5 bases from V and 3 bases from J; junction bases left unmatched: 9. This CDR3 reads CASSPRVAGDTDTQYF. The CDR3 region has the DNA TGTGCCAGCAGCCCCCGGGTAGCGGGAGATACAGATACGCAGTATTTT.

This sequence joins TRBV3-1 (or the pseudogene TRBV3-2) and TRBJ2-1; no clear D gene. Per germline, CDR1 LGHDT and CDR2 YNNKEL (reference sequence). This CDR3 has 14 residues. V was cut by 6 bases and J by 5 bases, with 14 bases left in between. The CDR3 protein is CASSPLRSDNEQFF. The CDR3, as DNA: TGTGCCAGCAGTCCCCTCCGGTCGGACAATGAGCAGTTCTTC.

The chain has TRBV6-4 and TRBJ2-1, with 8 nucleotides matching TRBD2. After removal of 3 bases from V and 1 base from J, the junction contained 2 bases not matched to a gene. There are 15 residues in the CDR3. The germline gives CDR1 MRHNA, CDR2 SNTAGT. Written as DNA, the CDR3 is TGTGCCAGCAGTGAACGGGAGGGGTCCTACAATGAGCAGTTCTTC. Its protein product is CASSEREGSYNEQFF.

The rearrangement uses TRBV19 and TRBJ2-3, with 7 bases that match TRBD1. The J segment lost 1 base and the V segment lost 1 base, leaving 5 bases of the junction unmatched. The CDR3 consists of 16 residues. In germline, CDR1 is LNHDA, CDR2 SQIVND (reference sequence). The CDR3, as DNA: TGTGCCAGTAGTATAGTGGGACAGACTGGCACAGATACGCAGTATTTT. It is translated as CASSIVGQTGTDTQYF.

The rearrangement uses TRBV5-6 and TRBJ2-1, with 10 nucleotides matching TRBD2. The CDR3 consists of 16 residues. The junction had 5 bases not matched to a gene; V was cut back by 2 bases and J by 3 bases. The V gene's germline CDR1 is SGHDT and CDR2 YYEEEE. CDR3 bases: TGTGCCAGCAGCTTCGACCTAGCGGGGGTCTACAATGAGCAGTTCTTC. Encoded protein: CASSFDLAGVYNEQFF.

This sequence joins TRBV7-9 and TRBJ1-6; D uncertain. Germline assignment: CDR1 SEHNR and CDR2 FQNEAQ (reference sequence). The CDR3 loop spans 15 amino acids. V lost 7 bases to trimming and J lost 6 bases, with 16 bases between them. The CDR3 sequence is CASIEAGSRNSPLHF. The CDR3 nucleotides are TGTGCCAGCATCGAGGCGGGGAGTCGTAATTCACCCCTCCACTTT.

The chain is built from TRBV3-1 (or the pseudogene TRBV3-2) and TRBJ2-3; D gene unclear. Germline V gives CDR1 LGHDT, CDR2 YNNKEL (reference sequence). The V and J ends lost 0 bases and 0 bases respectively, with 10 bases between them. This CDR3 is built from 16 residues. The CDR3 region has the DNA TGTGCCAGCAGCCAAGATCTTCAGGCCAGCACAGATACGCAGTATTTT. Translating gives CASSQDLQASTDTQYF.

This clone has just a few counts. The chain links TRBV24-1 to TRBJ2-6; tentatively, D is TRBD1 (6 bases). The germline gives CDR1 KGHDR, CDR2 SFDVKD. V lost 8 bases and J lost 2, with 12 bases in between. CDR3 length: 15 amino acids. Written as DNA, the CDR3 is TGTGCCACCACCCAAGGGGGAGCTGGGGCCAACGTCCTGACTTTC. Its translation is CATTQGGAGANVLTF.

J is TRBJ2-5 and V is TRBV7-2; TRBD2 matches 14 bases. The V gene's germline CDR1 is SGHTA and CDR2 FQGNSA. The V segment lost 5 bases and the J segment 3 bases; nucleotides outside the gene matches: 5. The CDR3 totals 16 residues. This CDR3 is CASSLPGLAGEETQYF. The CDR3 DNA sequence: TGTGCCAGCAGCCTACCGGGACTAGCGGGAGAAGAGACCCAGTACTTC.

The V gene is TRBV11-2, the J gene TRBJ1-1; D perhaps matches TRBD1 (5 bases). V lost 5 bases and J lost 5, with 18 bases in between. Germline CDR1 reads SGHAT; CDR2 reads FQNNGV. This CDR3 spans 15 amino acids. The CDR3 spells CASSNRGTAGTEAFF. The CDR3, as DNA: TGTGCCAGCAGCAATCGCGGGACCGCAGGGACTGAAGCTTTCTTT.

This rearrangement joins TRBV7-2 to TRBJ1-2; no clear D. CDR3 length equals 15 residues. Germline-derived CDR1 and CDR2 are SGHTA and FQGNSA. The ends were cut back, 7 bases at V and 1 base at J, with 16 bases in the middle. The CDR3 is CASTSEQRNNYGYTF. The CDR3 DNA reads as TGTGCCAGCACCTCCGAACAGAGAAATAACTATGGCTACACCTTC.

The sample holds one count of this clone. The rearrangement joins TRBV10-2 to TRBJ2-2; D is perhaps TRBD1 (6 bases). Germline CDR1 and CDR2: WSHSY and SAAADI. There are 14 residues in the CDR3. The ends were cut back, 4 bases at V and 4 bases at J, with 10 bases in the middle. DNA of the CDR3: TGCGCCAGCAGTGGGGGGCAGGGCACCGGGGAGCTGTTTTTT. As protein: CASSGGQGTGELFF.

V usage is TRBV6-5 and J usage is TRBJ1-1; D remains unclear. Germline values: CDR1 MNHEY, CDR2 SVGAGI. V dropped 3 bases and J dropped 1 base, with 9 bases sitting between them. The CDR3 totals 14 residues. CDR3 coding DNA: TGTGCCAGCAGTTATGGAAGGAGGAACACTGAAGCTTTCTTT. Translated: CASSYGRRNTEAFF.